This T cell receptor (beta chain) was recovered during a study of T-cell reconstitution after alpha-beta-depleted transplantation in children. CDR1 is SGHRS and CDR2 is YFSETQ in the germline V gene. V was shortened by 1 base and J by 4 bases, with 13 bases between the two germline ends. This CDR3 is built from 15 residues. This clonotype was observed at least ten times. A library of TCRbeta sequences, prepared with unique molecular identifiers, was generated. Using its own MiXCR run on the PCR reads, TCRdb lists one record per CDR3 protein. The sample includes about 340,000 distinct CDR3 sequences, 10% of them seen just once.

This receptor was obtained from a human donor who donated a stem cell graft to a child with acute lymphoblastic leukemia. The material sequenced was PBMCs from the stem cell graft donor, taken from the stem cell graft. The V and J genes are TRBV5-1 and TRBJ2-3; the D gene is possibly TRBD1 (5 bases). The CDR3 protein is CASSLPTAAPDTQYF. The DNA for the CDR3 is TGCGCCAGCAGCTTGCCGACAGCCGCCCCAGATACGCAGTATTTT. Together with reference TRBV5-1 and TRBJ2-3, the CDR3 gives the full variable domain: KAGVTQTPRYLIKTRGQQVTLSCSPISGHRSVSWYQQTPGQGLQFLFEYFSETQRNKGNFPGRFSGRQFSNSRSEMNVSTLELGDSALYLCASSLPTAAPDTQYFGPGTRLTVL.